These 31 T cell receptor beta chains were all obtained from the same sample, sequenced in a study of Ad26.COV2.S vaccination and SARS-CoV-2 variants listed by TCRdb under 2021. Library preparation was by the immunoSEQ multiplex PCR assay. Drawn from immuneACCESS, this table holds only the in-frame rearrangements with V and J called that TCRdb kept. Clones are partly lost; checked studies trace under half to an unresolved V gene and leave the rest unexplained. The table for this sample lists approximately 420,000 clones; around nine tenths of them were counted only once. The ten largest clones represent under 3.5% of the sample. In the paper's terms, the treatment or condition label means: about 20 received Ad26.COV2.S at low or high dose, single or two shots; 5 received placebo; per-sample allocation not given. For vaccine and placebo recipients, repertoires were sequenced using samples collected on day 63 after the first injection.

The specimen was peripheral blood, collected in a trial of Ad26.COV2.S vaccine versus placebo. Source of these receptors: a person aged 18-65 years who received the Ad26.COV2.S COVID-19 vaccine or a placebo.

This chain links TRBV29-1 with TRBJ2-5; TRBD1 agrees at 9 bases. Germline CDR1 reads SQVTM; CDR2 reads ANQGSEA. This CDR3 has 15 amino acids. V lost 5 bases to trimming and J lost 2 bases; unmatched junction nucleotides: 9. This CDR3 reads CSVKFSGTGQETQYF. As DNA, the CDR3 is TGCAGCGTTAAATTTTCCGGGACAGGGCAAGAGACCCAGTACTTC.

The rearrangement uses TRBV27 and TRBJ1-4; no clear D. The CDR3 is 13 amino acids. Germline V gene data show CDR1 as MNHEY and CDR2 as SMNVEV (reference sequence). Trimming removed 5 bases from V and 8 bases from J, with 12 bases in between. This chain's CDR3 is CASSPRVGEKLFF. The CDR3 coding sequence is TGTGCCAGCAGTCCGAGGGTTGGGGAAAAACTGTTTTTT.

The chain employs TRBV23-1 and TRBJ1-4, with D hard to call. TRBV23-1 is classed as an ORF, of uncertain function. The length of the CDR3 is 16 residues. V dropped 3 bases and J dropped 3 bases, with 14 bases sitting between them. The CDR3 here is CASSHAGILANEKLFF. In nucleotides, the CDR3 is TGCGCCAGCAGTCACGCGGGGATTTTGGCTAATGAAAAACTGTTTTTT.

This chain connects TRBV7-9 to TRBJ1-1; D gene unclear. V lost 3 bases, J lost 1 base, and 9 bases lay in between. In germline, CDR1 is SEHNR, CDR2 FQNEAQ (reference sequence). The CDR3 has 14 amino acids. CDR3 nucleotide sequence: TGTGCCAGCAGCTTTGTCAGCCCGAACACTGAAGCTTTCTTT. Its translation: CASSFVSPNTEAFF.

This chain connects TRBV27 to TRBJ1-4; the D gene is possibly TRBD1 (5 bases). Germline values: CDR1 MNHEY, CDR2 SMNVEV (reference sequence). The ends were cut back, 6 bases at V and 7 bases at J, with 15 bases in the middle. CDR3 size: 14 residues. The CDR3: CASSRGKGTEKLFF. For the CDR3, the DNA is TGTGCCAGCAGCCGCGGGAAGGGGACTGAAAAACTGTTTTTT.

The chain is built from TRBV2 and TRBJ1-1; D is unclear. CDR3 size: 14 residues. CDR1 and CDR2 (germline): SNHLY, FYNNEI. The germline V and J ends were trimmed by 7 bases and 2 bases, with 14 bases remaining between them. The CDR3 DNA follows: TGTGCCAGCAAATTGGGTCAGCAAAACACTGAAGCTTTCTTT. Translation gives CASKLGQQNTEAFF.

This chain connects TRBV5-1 to TRBJ1-2; 7 nucleotides line up with TRBD1. V was pared by 4 bases and J by 8 bases, with 8 bases of the junction left unmatched. The length of the CDR3 is 13 residues. Germline V gene sequence: CDR1 SGHRS, CDR2 YFSETQ. CDR3 protein: CASSATGVQGYTF. The CDR3 coding sequence is TGCGCCAGCAGCGCCACAGGGGTACAGGGCTACACCTTC.

CDR3 sequence reads: CASSLVGDAEAFF. CDR3 nucleotides: TGTGCCAGCAGCTTGGTAGGGGATGCTGAAGCTTTCTTT. This chain connects TRBV7-2 to TRBJ1-1, with D possibly TRBD1 on 5 matching bases. The CDR3 consists of 13 residues. CDR1 is SGHTA, CDR2 FQGNSA, per germline. V was shortened by 3 bases and J by 6 bases, with 11 bases between the two germline ends. The full variable domain, with the rest looked up from reference TRBV7-2 and TRBJ1-1, is GAGVSQSPSNKVTEKGKDVELRCDPISGHTALYWYRQSLGQGLEFLIYFQGNSAPDKSGLPSDRFSAERTGGSVSTLTIQRTQQEDSAVYLCASSLVGDAEAFFGQGTRLTVV.

V and J are TRBV3-1 (or the pseudogene TRBV3-2) and TRBJ1-1; 8 bases align to TRBD1. Trimming cost V 6 bases and J 4 bases; bases outside gene matches: 1. The V gene's germline CDR1 is LGHDT and CDR2 YNNKEL (reference sequence). There are 12 residues in the CDR3. CDR3 sequence: CASSDRGTEAFF. The CDR3 DNA sequence: TGTGCCAGCAGTGACAGGGGCACTGAAGCTTTCTTT.

The chain employs TRBV7-8 and TRBJ2-3, with 13 bases matching TRBD2. CDR3 length equals 16 residues. V was clipped by 5 bases and J by 5 bases; unmatched bases: 7. Germline CDR1 reads SGHVS; CDR2 reads FQNEAQ. The CDR3 coding sequence is TGTGCCAGCAGCCGACTAGCGGGGGGTTTGGGAGATACGCAGTATTTT. It encodes CASSRLAGGLGDTQYF. Filled out from reference TRBV7-8 and TRBJ2-3, the complete variable domain reads GAGVSQSPRYKVAKRGQDVALRCDPISGHVSLFWYQQALGQGPEFLTYFQNEAQLDKSGLPSDRFFAERPEGSVSTLKIQRTQQEDSAVYLCASSRLAGGLGDTQYFGPGTRLTVL.

This chain connects TRBV11-1 to TRBJ2-1; maybe TRBD2 (5 bases). The germline CDR1 and CDR2 sequences are SGHAT and FQDESV (reference sequence). This CDR3 has 12 residues. The ends were cut back, 4 bases at V and 7 bases at J, with 8 bases in the middle. CDR3 amino acids: CASSWRFNEQFF. The DNA of the CDR3 is TGTGCCAGCAGCTGGAGGTTTAATGAGCAGTTCTTC.

The chain joins TRBV5-4 to TRBJ2-7; D might be TRBD1 or TRBD2, each matching 5 bases. CDR1 is SGHNT, CDR2 YYREEE, per germline (reference sequence). The CDR3 extends over 16 amino acids. V lost 4 bases and J 4 bases, leaving 21 bases between the germline ends. CDR3 loop: CASSPGRNPGGYEQYF. CDR3 DNA: TGTGCCAGCAGCCCCGGACGGAACCCTGGGGGTTACGAGCAGTACTTC.

The chain has TRBV21-1 and TRBJ2-3; the D call TRBD2 from the table was never checked on the DNA. TRBV21-1 is a documented pseudogene. The CDR3 consists of 19 residues. The CDR3 sequence: CASSKDGSGGSRNTDTQYF. As DNA, the CDR3 is TGTGCCAGCAGCAAAGACGGTAGCGGGGGCTCTCGGAACACAGATACGCAGTATTTT.

The chain employs TRBV20-1 and TRBJ2-1; D is perhaps TRBD2 (5 bases). The V gene lost 3 bases and the J gene lost 5 bases, with 14 bases spanning the gap. There are 14 residues in the CDR3. Germline values: CDR1 DFQATT, CDR2 SNEGSKA (reference sequence). CDR3 in DNA: TGCAGTGCTAGTTTGGCTAGCAATAACAATGAGCAGTTCTTC. Its protein product is CSASLASNNNEQFF.

Written as DNA, the CDR3 is TGCGCCAGCAGAAACAGGGGGCACATTTTAAACACCGGGGAGCTGTTTTTT. This sequence encodes CASRNRGHILNTGELFF. The V and J genes are TRBV5-1 and TRBJ2-2; 9 bases align to TRBD1. V lost 5 bases and J lost 2; bases outside the gene matches: 10. This CDR3 has 17 amino acids. The germline CDR1 and CDR2 sequences are SGHRS and YFSETQ.

V is TRBV4-1 and J is TRBJ2-7; D not certain. The CDR3 consists of 15 residues. Trimming took 1 base from V and 6 from J, leaving 16 bases between them. Germline lookup yields CDR1 MGHRA and CDR2 YSYEKL. CDR3 DNA: TGCGCCAGCAGCCAAGTTTGGAGCAGGATACCCGAGCAGTACTTC. Translated, it gives CASSQVWSRIPEQYF.

The genes are TRBV9 and TRBJ2-3; TRBD2 is a possible D gene (7 bases). The germline V gene encodes CDR1 SGDLS and CDR2 YYNGEE. The CDR3 has 16 residues. V dropped 3 bases and J dropped 4 bases, with 18 bases sitting between them. Here the CDR3 DNA reads TGTGCCAGCAGCGCCTCCACTGGGGGGGCAGCAGATACGCAGTATTTT. Encoded protein: CASSASTGGAADTQYF. The whole variable domain, filled in from reference TRBV9 and TRBJ2-3, reads DSGVTQTPKHLITATGQRVTLRCSPRSGDLSVYWYQQSLDQGLQFLIQYYNGEERAKGNILERFSAQQFPDLHSELNLSSLELGDSALYFCASSASTGGAADTQYFGPGTRLTVL.

The chain links TRBV13 to TRBJ2-7; D unresolved. The CDR3 runs 11 residues. Germline CDR1 PRHDT, CDR2 FYEKMQ (reference sequence). V lost 1 base and J 6 bases, leaving 4 bases between the germline ends. As DNA, the CDR3 is TGTGCCAGCAGCTTAGTTTCCGAGCAGTACTTC. Protein sequence: CASSLVSEQYF.

The J gene is TRBJ2-1, the V gene TRBV6-2 or TRBV6-3, with D uncertain. This CDR3 is 11 amino acids long. Germline V lookup: CDR1 MNHEY, CDR2 SVGEGT. Trimming stripped 5 bases from V and 6 bases from J, with 5 bases between. CDR3 bases: TGTGCCAGCAGTAATCGCAATGAGCAGTTCTTC. This codes for CASSNRNEQFF.

The CDR3 DNA sequence: TGTGCCAGCAGCCCCTTCAGAGGGGCCGGGGAGCTGTTTTTT. Translation gives CASSPFRGAGELFF. This rearrangement joins TRBV7-6 to TRBJ2-2; D is perhaps TRBD1 or TRBD2 (5 bases each). V lost 5 bases, J lost 6 bases, and 13 bases lay in between. Germline lookup yields CDR1 SGHVS and CDR2 FNYEAQ. The CDR3 runs 14 residues.

V is TRBV19 and J is TRBJ2-2; weak D call: TRBD1 (6 bases). The CDR3 has 16 residues. Germline CDR1 reads LNHDA; CDR2 reads SQIVND (reference sequence). Trimming pared 7 bases from V and 7 bases from J, leaving 22 bases between. This CDR3 reads CASITDGTRWGGELFF. For the CDR3, the DNA is TGTGCCAGTATCACGGATGGGACACGGTGGGGCGGGGAGCTGTTTTTT.

This clone was seen once. The rearrangement links TRBV6-4 to TRBJ2-3; D is undetermined. Germline lookup yields CDR1 MRHNA and CDR2 SNTAGT. The CDR3 spans 13 residues. V was shortened by 5 bases and J by 5 bases, with 11 bases between the two germline ends. DNA of the CDR3: TGTGCCAGCAGTCGGACCCCGGGAGATACGCAGTATTTT. It encodes CASSRTPGDTQYF.

The gene calls are TRBV5-8 and TRBJ1-2; no definite D call. The CDR3 contains 11 residues. CDR1 and CDR2 from the germline V gene are SGHTS and YDEGEE. Trimming shortened V by 5 bases and J by 4 bases, and 6 bases separated the two germline ends. The CDR3 bases are TGTGCCAGCAGGCGATCCTATGGCTACACCTTC. This gives the protein CASRRSYGYTF.

The V and J genes are TRBV2 and TRBJ2-7; D possibly corresponds to TRBD1 (6 bases). V lost 5 bases and J 3 bases, leaving 17 bases between the germline ends. From germline, CDR1 is SNHLY and CDR2 FYNNEI. The CDR3 contains 15 residues. DNA of the CDR3: TGTGCCAGCAGTAAAGACCAGGACAGAGGCTACGAGCAGTACTTC. Translated: CASSKDQDRGYEQYF.

The V and J genes are TRBV3-1 (or the pseudogene TRBV3-2) and TRBJ1-3, with D uncertain. The CDR3 runs 15 residues. Germline V lookup: CDR1 LGHDT, CDR2 YNNKEL (reference sequence). V was shortened by 3 bases and J by 4 bases, with 13 bases between the two germline ends. CDR3 DNA sequence: TGTGCCAGCAGCCAGGGTACGGGGAGGGGAAACACCATATATTTT. Translated: CASSQGTGRGNTIYF.

The CDR3 protein is CASSPTTGEPGYTF. The CDR3 DNA reads TGTGCCAGCTCACCTACGACAGGGGAGCCTGGCTACACCTTC. The rearrangement uses TRBV18 and TRBJ1-2; 8 nucleotides match TRBD1. Germline V gene data show CDR1 as KGHSH and CDR2 as LQKENI. CDR3 size: 14 residues. J was trimmed by 7 bases and V by 3 bases; bases with no gene match: 7. Combining the CDR3 with reference TRBV18 and TRBJ1-2 gives the whole variable domain NAGVMQNPRHLVRRRGQEARLRCSPMKGHSHVYWYRQLPEEGLKFMVYLQKENIIDESGMPKERFSAEFPKEGPSILRIQQVVRGDSAAYFCASSPTTGEPGYTFGSGTRLTVV.

The rearrangement uses TRBV6-5 and TRBJ2-5, with TRBD1 as a possible D gene (7 bases). This CDR3 contains 14 residues. Trimming removed 5 bases from V and 2 bases from J, with 12 bases in between. Germline V gives CDR1 MNHEY, CDR2 SVGAGI. The chain's CDR3 is CASSIRGDQETQYF. As DNA, the CDR3 is TGTGCCAGCAGTATCAGGGGGGATCAAGAGACCCAGTACTTC.

The rearrangement uses TRBV30 and TRBJ2-3; the match to TRBD2 covers 8 bases. The CDR3 contains 11 residues. Germline V gene lookup returns CDR1 GTSNPN and CDR2 SVGIG (reference sequence). The V segment lost 8 bases and the J segment 7 bases; nucleotides outside the gene matches: 5. The CDR3 region has the DNA TGTGCCCGTTTAGCGGGGAATACGCAGTATTTT. Translation: CARLAGNTQYF.

The chain employs TRBV4-1 and TRBJ2-5, with TRBD2 matching 7 bases. There are 17 residues in the CDR3. Trimming took 1 base from V and 4 from J; bases not matched to a gene: 12. The germline gives CDR1 MGHRA, CDR2 YSYEKL. The CDR3 DNA reads TGCGCCAGCAGCCAAGGGGGGGGAGGATCCGGTGGAGAGACCCAGTACTTC. Protein: CASSQGGGGSGGETQYF.

Only one count was recorded for this clone. This sequence joins TRBV19 and TRBJ1-1; the D is unclear. With 5 bases removed from V and 6 bases from J, the gap between germline ends came to 16 bases. Germline values: CDR1 LNHDA, CDR2 SQIVND (reference sequence). The CDR3 covers 14 residues. This CDR3 reads CASSPVRDRAEAFF. The CDR3 DNA follows: TGTGCCAGTAGTCCCGTGCGTGACCGCGCTGAAGCTTTCTTT.

This rearrangement joins TRBV19 to TRBJ1-4; no reliable D call. The CDR3 is 15 amino acids. Germline V gene data show CDR1 as LNHDA and CDR2 as SQIVND (reference sequence). Trimming took off 3 bases at V and 5 bases at J, with 13 bases between the two ends. CDR3 nucleotides: TGTGCCAGTAGTATGTCCGTCATACCGAATGAAAAACTGTTTTTT. Translating it yields CASSMSVIPNEKLFF.